The rows below give T cell receptor beta chains drawn from one sample of a study of OX40 agonist ivuxolimab in advanced cancers. The protocol was immunoSEQ multiplex PCR, while the TCRdb copy is restricted to in-frame clones and leaves out a portion. The sample lists 77,000 or so clones, approximately 86% occurring once. This specimen was CD4+ or CD8+ T cells sorted from blood, taken in a trial of the OX40 agonist ivuxolimab. These receptors all stem from an adult with an advanced solid tumor such as melanoma, head and neck, liver or kidney cancer. The CDR3 runs from the conserved cysteine through the conserved F or W. A D gene is named only where the DNA matches it firmly. Clone size appears in some rows only: once, few, many, or a class for an expanded clone.

J	size	length	V	D	DNA	CDR3
TRBJ2-7	.	16	TRBV6-5	.	TGTGCCAGCAGTTACTACCGCAGGGGAATCTCCTACGAGCAGTACTTC	CASSYYRRGISYEQYF
TRBJ2-7	.	13	TRBV4-3	.	TGCGCCAGCAGCAAGGGGCAGGGTTCCGAGCAGTACTTC	CASSKGQGSEQYF
TRBJ2-7	.	15	TRBV6-5	TRBD2	TGTGCCAGCAGTAGAAGCGGGGACCTCTCCTACGAGCAGTACTTC	CASSRSGDLSYEQYF
TRBJ1-2	.	12	TRBV6-1	.	TGTGCCAGCAGTGAAGGATATAATGGCTACACCTTC	CASSEGYNGYTF
TRBJ2-1	.	15	TRBV5-1	.	TGCGCCAGCAGCTTGAGGCCGATGTCCTACAATGAGCAGTTCTTC	CASSLRPMSYNEQFF
TRBJ2-5	.	15	TRBV19	.	TGTGCCAGTAGTTCAATGGGGAAGTCCCAAGAGACCCAGTACTTC	CASSSMGKSQETQYF
TRBJ1-1	.	14	TRBV5-4	TRBD1	TGTGCCAGCAGCGTGCAGGGGGCGGACACTGAAGCTTTCTTT	CASSVQGADTEAFF
TRBJ2-4	.	17	TRBV6-1	.	TGTGCCAGCAGTGCCGATTCTGGTATCTTAGCCAAAAACATTCAGTACTTC	CASSADSGILAKNIQYF
TRBJ1-3	.	13	TRBV10-1	.	TGCGCCAGCAGGACGGGACGGCAAAACACCATATATTTT	CASRTGRQNTIYF
TRBJ1-5	.	14	TRBV6-1	.	TGTGCCAGCAGGGTAACTAGGCGCAATGAGCCCCAGCATTTT	CASRVTRRNEPQHF
TRBJ1-2	.	12	TRBV30	.	TGTGCCTGGAGTGAACAGGGCTATGGCTACACCTTC	CAWSEQGYGYTF
TRBJ2-3	.	17	TRBV19	.	TGTGCCAGTAGTATGGCATCCTGGAAGGTCCCGGGAGATACGCAGTATTTT	CASSMASWKVPGDTQYF
TRBJ1-1	.	14	TRBV11-2	.	TGTGCCAGCAGCCTTCGGGGGGAGAACACTGAAGCTTTCTTT	CASSLRGENTEAFF
TRBJ1-5	.	16	TRBV4-3	.	TGCGCCAGCAGCCAAACAGCGGCCAAGTGGGGTCAGCCCCAGCATTTT	CASSQTAAKWGQPQHF
TRBJ1-2	.	11	TRBV25-1	.	TGTGCCAGCAGCCTTAACTATGGCTACACCTTC	CASSLNYGYTF
TRBJ2-7	.	16	TRBV28	.	TGTGCCAGCAGCCGGAGGTGGGGGGGGGCTTCCTACGAGCAGTACTTC	CASSRRWGGASYEQYF
TRBJ2-1	.	14	TRBV7-9	.	TGTGCCAGCAGCTGGAATGGGGCGGTGAATGAGCAGTTCTTC	CASSWNGAVNEQFF
TRBJ1-1	.	17	TRBV7-2	TRBD1	TGTGCCAGCAGCGTGTCCGGGACAGGGGGCGATGGGACTGAAGCTTTCTTT	CASSVSGTGGDGTEAFF
TRBJ2-3	.	15	TRBV11-3	TRBD1	TGTGCCAGCAGCCCTCGACAGGGGTTCACAGATACGCAGTATTTT	CASSPRQGFTDTQYF
TRBJ1-5	.	17	TRBV30	TRBD1	TGTGCCTGGAGTGCCGGGACAGGTGGCCGCGCCGGTCAGCCCCAGCATTTT	CAWSAGTGGRAGQPQHF
TRBJ1-1	.	14	TRBV11-3	.	TGTGCCAGCAGCCCACTCCGCCGGGCAGAGGAAGCTTTCTTT	CASSPLRRAEEAFF
TRBJ2-2	few	16	TRBV2	TRBD2	TGTGCCAGCAATGGACTAGCGGGGAGTAACACCGGGGAGCTGTTTTTT	CASNGLAGSNTGELFF
TRBJ2-7	.	14	TRBV27	TRBD2	TGTGCCAGCAGTTTGACTAGCGGGATCTACGAGCAGTACTTC	CASSLTSGIYEQYF
TRBJ2-1	.	14	TRBV5-4	.	TGTGCCAGCAGCTTGGAGCCCAAAAACAATGAGCAGTTCTTC	CASSLEPKNNEQFF
TRBJ2-5	.	14	TRBV5-1	.	TGCGCCAGCAGCTTCATCCAGGGCAGGGAGACCCAGTACTTC	CASSFIQGRETQYF
TRBJ1-1	.	14	TRBV4-1	.	TGCGCCAGCAGCCAACGGGTGGATAACACTGAAGCTTTCTTT	CASSQRVDNTEAFF
TRBJ1-2	.	16	TRBV28	.	TGTGCCAGCAGTTTATTTTCAGGGACGGAAAGCTATGGCTACACCTTC	CASSLFSGTESYGYTF
TRBJ2-2	.	13	TRBV30	.	TGTGCCTGGGGGATACCCAACCCCGGGGAGCTGTTTTTT	CAWGIPNPGELFF
TRBJ1-1	few	13	TRBV30	.	TGTGCCTGGAGTAGGCAGATGAACACTGAAGCTTTCTTT	CAWSRQMNTEAFF
TRBJ2-4	.	18	TRBV2	TRBD1	TGTGCCAGCACCGAGGGGGCGGCAGGGGGTCTAGCCAAAAACATTCAGTACTTC	CASTEGAAGGLAKNIQYF
TRBJ1-1	.	15	TRBV19	.	TGTGCCAGTAGTATAGGCGGAGCGGGGAACACTGAAGCTTTCTTT	CASSIGGAGNTEAFF
TRBJ2-1	.	13	TRBV7-7	.	TGTGCCAGCAGCTTACGGGTAGGGGATGAGCAGTTCTTC	CASSLRVGDEQFF
TRBJ1-1	.	13	TRBV6-5	.	TGTGCCAGCAGTTATGCTCGAGAAAGAGAAGCTTTCTTT	CASSYAREREAFF
TRBJ1-2	.	15	TRBV28	.	TGTGCCAGCAGCCGCAGGGACACCACTTCGTATGGCTACACCTTC	CASSRRDTTSYGYTF
TRBJ2-1	.	19	TRBV14	.	TGTGCCAGCAGACCCGGATACAAACTTAGCGCCCACCCATACAATGAGCAGTTCTTC	CASRPGYKLSAHPYNEQFF
TRBJ2-1	.	16	TRBV5-1	.	TGCGCCAGCAGCTACACCACAGGGAGCTCCTACAATGAGCAGTTCTTC	CASSYTTGSSYNEQFF
TRBJ2-7	.	15	TRBV6-5	.	TGTGCCAGCACCTCCGGGGGAGTGACGTCCTACGAGCAGTACTTC	CASTSGGVTSYEQYF
TRBJ1-3	.	14	TRBV5-8	.	TGTGCCAGCAGCCTTGGGGGGCCAGGGAGCACCATATATTTT	CASSLGGPGSTIYF
TRBJ1-1	.	13	TRBV19	.	TGTGCCAGTAGTATACTGGGCAGTGCTGAAGCTTTCTTT	CASSILGSAEAFF
TRBJ1-5	.	18	TRBV19	TRBD1	TGTGCCAGTACCTCCGCCGACAGGGGGGTGAAGGGCAATCAGCCCCAGCATTTT	CASTSADRGVKGNQPQHF
TRBJ2-7	.	15	TRBV6-5	TRBD1	TGTGCCAGCAGTTACTCGAGACAGGGGGGATACGAGCAGTACTTC	CASSYSRQGGYEQYF
TRBJ2-5	.	16	TRBV14	.	TGTGCCAGCAGCCAAGTTCGTTTTCTAATAGGGGAGACCCAGTACTTC	CASSQVRFLIGETQYF
TRBJ1-2	.	15	TRBV10-3	.	TGTGCCATCAGTTTGAACCTCGGGTTCGACTATGGCTACACCTTC	CAISLNLGFDYGYTF
TRBJ1-2	.	14	TRBV6-1	.	TGTGCCAGCAGTGCCTGGCCAGCTAACTATGGCTACACCTTC	CASSAWPANYGYTF
TRBJ1-3	.	12	TRBV9	.	TGTGCCAGCAGCGGCTCTGGAAACACCATATATTTT	CASSGSGNTIYF
TRBJ1-3	few	15	TRBV30	.	TGTGCCTGGAGTGTCCTGGTTAGCTCTGGAAACACCATATATTTT	CAWSVLVSSGNTIYF
TRBJ2-2	.	18	TRBV4-2	TRBD2	TGTGCCAGCAGCCAAGATGCTAGCGGGAGTAGTGGCGCCGGGGAGCTGTTTTTT	CASSQDASGSSGAGELFF
TRBJ1-5	.	15	TRBV15	.	TGTGCCACCAGCAGAGGAACAGGGAGCAATCAGCCCCAGCATTTT	CATSRGTGSNQPQHF
TRBJ1-1	.	14	TRBV5-1	TRBD1	TGCGCCAGCAGCTCCCCGGGACAGTACACTGAAGCTTTCTTT	CASSSPGQYTEAFF
TRBJ2-3	.	16	TRBV14	TRBD2	TGTGCCAGCAGCCAAGATCTACTAGCGGGAGTGAATGTGCAGTATTTT	CASSQDLLAGVNVQYF
TRBJ1-6	once	14	TRBV30	.	TGTGCCTGGAATGCCGCGGGGGTGGGGTCACCCCTCCACTTT	CAWNAAGVGSPLHF
TRBJ2-6	.	16	TRBV30	.	TGTGCCTGGACGAGGATGCAGGCCGCAGGGGCCAACGTCCTGACTTTC	CAWTRMQAAGANVLTF
TRBJ2-1	.	15	TRBV27	TRBD2	TGTGCCAGCAGTTTGGCGGGGGGGCCACGGAATGAGCAGTTCTTC	CASSLAGGPRNEQFF
TRBJ1-5	few	13	TRBV30	.	TGTGCCTGGAGTGACGGGGAAGATCAGCCCCAGCATTTT	CAWSDGEDQPQHF